This TCR beta chain was identified in a study of blood T cells in healthy people across ages. Healthy Caucasian individuals from Russia aged about 6 to 95 served as donors. Study outcomes and limitations: CMV status of donors was not determined, possibly confounding expanded clonotype changes. Significant beta diversity loss was already apparent by age roughly 43, declining roughly linearly.

The CDR3 covers 14 residues. Germline-derived CDR1 and CDR2 are KGHDR and SFDVKD. Trimming cost V 7 bases and J 6 bases; bases outside gene matches: 9. On this clonotype: The antigen is not known.

Primed by a sample-barcoded 5' primer and a J-beta primer mix, a second PCR proceeded for roughly 7 to 11 cycles. Every sample produced at least 2.5 million CDR3-containing paired-end reads. TCRdb recomputed calls from the 5' RACE reads with MiXCR, one row per CDR3 protein. The table has 720,000 or so distinct CDR3 sequences, around two fifths seen once. This chain connects TRBV24-1 to TRBJ2-3; 7 bases are a match to TRBD2. This sequence originates from a man older than 75 in good health. Material for sequencing was blood. Here the CDR3 reads CATSAAGLVDTQYF. The CDR3 bases are TGTGCCACCAGCGCGGCCGGACTAGTGGATACGCAGTATTTT.